The 15 T cell receptor beta chains listed next were all sequenced from one sample in a study of beta chain features in type 1 diabetes. The study's findings and limits: Across all four CD4+ subsets, people with type 1 diabetes showed modestly shorter TCRB CDR3s.

The study reverse transcribed the entire isolated RNA, so it sequenced expressed TCRB transcripts. Measured with immunoSEQ multiplex PCR; TCRdb has only the in-frame clones, and not every one. The profile covers more than 300,000 clones, with about 10% appearing a single time and 0.45% to 0.65% taken by the ten largest. These receptors have no identified antigens. Sequenced sample: central memory CD4+ T cells from blood. The source is a man younger than 40 with type 1 diabetes.

This clone turned up a few times. The chain combines TRBV5-1 with TRBJ2-1; TRBD1 agrees at 8 bases. The CDR3 spans 16 residues. V was pared by 4 bases and J by 8 bases, with 14 bases of the junction left unmatched. Germline CDR1 reads SGHRS; CDR2 reads YFSETQ. The CDR3 nucleotides are TGCGCCAGCAGCCCCACTCAGGGGGCCATTTTCGATGAGCAGTTCTTC. Amino acid sequence: CASSPTQGAIFDEQFF.

The rearrangement joins TRBV19 to TRBJ2-1, with 10 bases fitting TRBD1. The length of the CDR3 is 16 residues. The ends lost 1 base at V and 4 bases at J; junction bases unmatched: 4. The germline V gene encodes CDR1 LNHDA and CDR2 SQIVND (reference sequence). The CDR3 nucleotides are TGTGCCAGTAGTATAGTTGGGACAGGGGCTTACAATGAGCAGTTCTTC. Its protein is CASSIVGTGAYNEQFF.

The chain joins TRBV5-1 to TRBJ2-6, with D perhaps given as TRBD1 or TRBD2 (6 bases each). Deletions cut 0 bases from V and 0 bases from J, with 16 bases between. CDR1 is SGHRS and CDR2 is YFSETQ in the germline V gene. The CDR3 has 19 amino acids. CDR3 sequence: CASSLVLGGQSSGANVLTF. The CDR3 DNA reads as TGCGCCAGCAGCTTGGTCTTGGGGGGACAAAGCTCTGGGGCCAACGTCCTGACTTTC.

Note on this clone: A read error may produce the germline difference seen at one junction end. This sequence joins TRBV5-4 and TRBJ2-7, with TRBD1 identical over 7 bases. Germline CDR1 SGHNT, CDR2 YYREEE (reference sequence). The CDR3 sequence is 15 residues long. CDR3 amino acids: CASSQAGTDSYEQYF. Here the CDR3 DNA reads TGCGCCAGCAGCCAAGCCGGGACAGACTCCTACGAGCAGTACTTC.

This chain connects TRBV10-2 to TRBJ2-5; no definite D call. CDR3 length: 18 amino acids. Between the trimmed V and J ends, which lost 2 bases and 5 bases, there was a span of 24 bases. Germline V gene sequence: CDR1 WSHSY, CDR2 SAAADI. DNA of the CDR3: TGCGCCAGCAGTGAGCCCAGGAATTATCCAGGAAATAGGGAGACCCAGTACTTC. The encoded protein is CASSEPRNYPGNRETQYF.

This clone was seen a handful of times. The genes are TRBV27 and TRBJ2-2; 8 nucleotides align to TRBD2. V lost 3 bases, J lost 6 bases, and 6 bases stayed unmatched. Germline lookup yields CDR1 MNHEY and CDR2 SMNVEV (reference sequence). There are 15 residues in the CDR3. CDR3 DNA: TGTGCCAGCAGTTTTCTTAGCGGGACGGCCGGGGAGCTGTTTTTT. Protein: CASSFLSGTAGELFF.

The chain uses TRBV28 and TRBJ2-4, with TRBD1 as a possible D gene (7 bases). V was cut by 5 bases and J by 4 bases, with 15 bases left in between. CDR1 MDHEN and CDR2 SYDVKM come from the germline V gene. The CDR3 is 15 residues long. The CDR3 DNA reads TGTGCCAGCAGTCCAGGGGGGCAGGAAAAAAACATTCAGTACTTC. Translated, it gives CASSPGGQEKNIQYF.

This clone was recorded a few times. The rearrangement links TRBV11-2 to TRBJ1-5; D gene unclear. Trimming shortened V by 1 base and J by 2 bases, and 9 bases separated the two germline ends. This CDR3 is built from 15 residues. The germline V gene encodes CDR1 SGHAT and CDR2 FQNNGV. Here the CDR3 reads CASSLGLRGNQPQHF. The DNA of the CDR3 is TGTGCCAGCAGCTTAGGGTTACGGGGCAATCAGCCCCAGCATTTT.

This clone was recorded a few times. The V gene is TRBV14, the J gene TRBJ2-7; no reliable D call. Germline CDR1 reads SGHDN; CDR2 reads FVKESK. The CDR3 covers 14 residues. With 3 bases removed from V and 5 bases from J, the gap between germline ends came to 14 bases. The CDR3: CASSQNTPMDEQYF. In DNA, the CDR3 is TGTGCCAGCAGCCAGAACACCCCAATGGACGAGCAGTACTTC.

This clone was picked up a small number of times. The rearrangement uses TRBV6-6 and TRBJ2-7; D gene unclear. The CDR3 length is 14 residues. Trimming took 2 bases from V and 4 from J, leaving 12 bases between them. CDR1 and CDR2 (germline): MNHNY, SVGAGI (reference sequence). The CDR3 spells CASSYGPNRYEQYF. The CDR3 DNA is TGTGCCAGCAGTTACGGCCCAAACAGATACGAGCAGTACTTC.

This clone was seen more than once but under ten times. The rearrangement uses TRBV28 and TRBJ2-2; 7 positions agree with TRBD2. The CDR3 is 15 residues long. Germline V gene lookup returns CDR1 MDHEN and CDR2 SYDVKM. V lost 7 bases, J lost 1 base, and 6 bases stayed unmatched. CDR3 amino acids: CASTSGGGNTGELFF. The CDR3 DNA reads TGTGCCAGCACTTCCGGCGGGGGGAACACCGGGGAGCTGTTTTTT.

This rearrangement joins TRBV18 to TRBJ1-1; no clear D gene. The CDR3 is made up of 15 amino acids. CDR1 and CDR2 (germline): KGHSH, LQKENI. V lost 6 bases to trimming and J lost 4 bases, with 18 bases between them. The CDR3 bases are TGTGCCAGCTCGCCCGCGACAATCCGATCCACTGAAGCTTTCTTT. Encoded protein: CASSPATIRSTEAFF.

This clone was seen a handful of times. V usage is TRBV7-2 and J usage is TRBJ2-3; perhaps D is TRBD1 or TRBD2 (6 bases each). V gave up 5 bases and J gave up 6 bases, with 15 bases separating them. The CDR3 is 14 amino acids. In germline, CDR1 is SGHTA, CDR2 FQGNSA. The CDR3 bases are TGTGCCAGCAGCCTATTGCAGGGGAGGGATACGCAGTATTTT. It encodes CASSLLQGRDTQYF. Filled out from reference TRBV7-2 and TRBJ2-3, the complete variable domain reads GAGVSQSPSNKVTEKGKDVELRCDPISGHTALYWYRQSLGQGLEFLIYFQGNSAPDKSGLPSDRFSAERTGGSVSTLTIQRTQQEDSAVYLCASSLLQGRDTQYFGPGTRLTVL.

This clone was detected a few times. V is TRBV27 and J is TRBJ1-4; D ambiguous. CDR3 length: 15 amino acids. V shed 0 bases and J shed 2 bases, with 7 bases lying between them. The germline gives CDR1 MNHEY, CDR2 SMNVEV (reference sequence). In nucleotides, the CDR3 is TGTGCCAGCAGTTTATCGTGGGTGACTAATGAAAAACTGTTTTTT. This translates into CASSLSWVTNEKLFF. The full variable domain, with the rest looked up from reference TRBV27 and TRBJ1-4, is EAQVTQNPRYLITVTGKKLTVTCSQNMNHEYMSWYRQDPGLGLRQIYYSMNVEVTDKGDVPEGYKVSRKEKRNFPLILESPSPNQTSLYFCASSLSWVTNEKLFFGSGTQLSVL.

This clone was counted ten times or more. J is TRBJ2-3 and V is TRBV14, with no clear D. V lost 4 bases and J 4 bases, leaving 6 bases between the germline ends. Germline CDR1 SGHDN, CDR2 FVKESK. The CDR3 is 12 residues long. The CDR3 sequence: CASSPTSDTQYF. The CDR3 coding sequence is TGTGCCAGCAGCCCCACATCAGATACGCAGTATTTT. Full variable domain (rest looked up from reference TRBV14 and TRBJ2-3): EAGVTQFPSHSVIEKGQTVTLRCDPISGHDNLYWYRRVMGKEIKFLLHFVKESKQDESGMPNNRFLAERTGGTYSTLKVQPAELEDSGVYFCASSPTSDTQYFGPGTRLTVL.